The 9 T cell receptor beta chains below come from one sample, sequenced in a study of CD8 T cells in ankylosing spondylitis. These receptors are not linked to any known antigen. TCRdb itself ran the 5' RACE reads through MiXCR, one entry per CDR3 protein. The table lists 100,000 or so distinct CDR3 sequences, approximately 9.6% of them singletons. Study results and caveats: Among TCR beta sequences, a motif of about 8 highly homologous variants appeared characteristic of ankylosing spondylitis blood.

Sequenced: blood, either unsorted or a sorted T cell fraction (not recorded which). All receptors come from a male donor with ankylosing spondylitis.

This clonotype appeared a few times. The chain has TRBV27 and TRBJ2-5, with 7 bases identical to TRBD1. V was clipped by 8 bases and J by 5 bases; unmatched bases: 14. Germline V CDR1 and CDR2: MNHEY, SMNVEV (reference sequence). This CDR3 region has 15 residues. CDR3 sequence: CASSSTGVAFETQYF. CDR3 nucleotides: TGTGCCAGCTCCTCTACAGGGGTGGCTTTTGAGACCCAGTACTTC.

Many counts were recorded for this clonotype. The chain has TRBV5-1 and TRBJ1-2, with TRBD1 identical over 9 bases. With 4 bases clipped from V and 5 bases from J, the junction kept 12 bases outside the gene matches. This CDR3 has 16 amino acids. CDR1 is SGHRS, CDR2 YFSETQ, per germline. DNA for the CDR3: TGCGCCAGCAGCACTGGACAGGGGACGAGAGGTTATGGCTACACCTTC. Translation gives CASSTGQGTRGYGYTF. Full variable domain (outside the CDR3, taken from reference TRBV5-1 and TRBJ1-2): KAGVTQTPRYLIKTRGQQVTLSCSPISGHRSVSWYQQTPGQGLQFLFEYFSETQRNKGNFPGRFSGRQFSNSRSEMNVSTLELGDSALYLCASSTGQGTRGYGYTFGSGTRLTVV.

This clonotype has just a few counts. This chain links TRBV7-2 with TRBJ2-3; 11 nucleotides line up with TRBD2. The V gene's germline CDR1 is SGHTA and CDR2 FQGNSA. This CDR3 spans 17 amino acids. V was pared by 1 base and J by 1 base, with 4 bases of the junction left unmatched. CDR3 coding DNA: TGTGCCAGCAGCTTAGTCGGACTAGCGGGCCGCACAGATACGCAGTATTTT. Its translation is CASSLVGLAGRTDTQYF.

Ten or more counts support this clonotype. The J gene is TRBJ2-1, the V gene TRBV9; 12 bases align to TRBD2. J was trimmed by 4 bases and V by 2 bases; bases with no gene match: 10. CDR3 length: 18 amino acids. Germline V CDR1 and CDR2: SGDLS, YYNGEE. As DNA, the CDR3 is TGTGCCAGCAGCGTGGAGCCTAGCGGGAGGGCGGGGTACAATGAGCAGTTCTTC. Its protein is CASSVEPSGRAGYNEQFF. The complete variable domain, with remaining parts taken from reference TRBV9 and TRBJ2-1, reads DSGVTQTPKHLITATGQRVTLRCSPRSGDLSVYWYQQSLDQGLQFLIQYYNGEERAKGNILERFSAQQFPDLHSELNLSSLELGDSALYFCASSVEPSGRAGYNEQFFGPGTRLTVL.

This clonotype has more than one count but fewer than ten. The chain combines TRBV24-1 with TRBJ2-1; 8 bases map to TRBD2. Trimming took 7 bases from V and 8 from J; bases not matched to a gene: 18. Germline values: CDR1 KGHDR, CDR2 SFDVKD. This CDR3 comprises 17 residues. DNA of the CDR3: TGTGCCACCAGCCCCCCGGGAGTGGGCGGGAGGTTTGATGAGCAGTTCTTC. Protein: CATSPPGVGGRFDEQFF.

The CDR3 sequence is CASKNRGVQYF. The CDR3 DNA sequence: TGTGCCAGCAAAAACAGGGGGGTGCAGTACTTC. The chain has TRBV11-2 and TRBJ2-7; TRBD1 matches at 8 bases. J lost 9 bases, V lost 7 bases, and 5 bases had no gene match. Per germline, CDR1 SGHAT and CDR2 FQNNGV. The length of the CDR3 is 11 residues.

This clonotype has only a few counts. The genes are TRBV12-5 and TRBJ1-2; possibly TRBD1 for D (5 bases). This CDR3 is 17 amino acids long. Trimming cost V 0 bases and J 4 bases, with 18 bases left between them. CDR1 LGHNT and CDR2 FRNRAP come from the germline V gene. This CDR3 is CASGLVPWEGRTYGYTF. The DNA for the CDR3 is TGTGCTAGTGGTTTGGTCCCTTGGGAGGGGAGAACCTATGGCTACACCTTC.

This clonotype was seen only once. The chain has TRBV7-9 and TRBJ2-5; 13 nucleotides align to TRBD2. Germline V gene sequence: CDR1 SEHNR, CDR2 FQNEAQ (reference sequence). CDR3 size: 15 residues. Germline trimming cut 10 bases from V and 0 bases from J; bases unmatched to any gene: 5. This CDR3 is CATIGLAGDQETQYF. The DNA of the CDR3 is TGTGCCACGATCGGACTAGCGGGAGACCAAGAGACCCAGTACTTC.

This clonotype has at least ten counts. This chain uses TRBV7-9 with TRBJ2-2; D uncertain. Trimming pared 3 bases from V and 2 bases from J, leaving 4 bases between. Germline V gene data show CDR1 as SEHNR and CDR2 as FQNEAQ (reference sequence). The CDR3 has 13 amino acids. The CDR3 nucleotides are TGTGCCAGCAGCTTGCGAAACACCGGGGAGCTGTTTTTT. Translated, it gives CASSLRNTGELFF.